The entry that follows covers one T cell receptor beta chain sequence. At one end the junction does not follow the germline gene, possibly because of a read error. The plating included 200,000 irradiated, violet-dye-labeled stimulator cells together with 200,000 CFSE-labeled responder cells. This CDR3 is built from 12 residues. From germline, CDR1 is SGHRS and CDR2 YFSETQ. The entry originates in a study of graft-versus-host responses after intestinal transplantation. The table came from immunoSEQ multiplex PCR; TCRdb's copy has only in-frame clones and leaves some out. The data show 20,000 to 25,000 clones, 25% to 35% seen once. Study observations and caveats: Graft-donor T cell macrochimerism coincided with high graft-versus-host to host-versus-graft clonal ratios in allografts.

Specimen: alloreactive CD8+ T cells from a mixed lymphocyte reaction culture, collected before intestinal transplant. Documented subset: CFSE-low proliferating T cells sorted from approximately six-day pre-transplant mixed lymphocyte reaction (GvH or HvG direction). The receptor was derived from a human patient who received an intestinal transplant. This chain links TRBV5-1 with TRBJ2-2, with a tentative D call TRBD2 (5 bases). The CDR3 here is CASSLVHRGAVF. The CDR3 nucleotides read TGCGCCAGCAGCTTGGTACACCGGGGAGCTGTTTTT. The variable domain in full, with the rest retrieved from reference TRBV5-1 and TRBJ2-2, is KAGVTQTPRYLIKTRGQQVTLSCSPISGHRSVSWYQQTPGQGLQFLFEYFSETQRNKGNFPGRFSGRQFSNSRSEMNVSTLELGDSALYLCASSLVHRGAVFGEGSRLTVL.